This T cell receptor beta chain was identified during a study of regulatory T cells in long-lasting Graves disease. Study-wide context: Persistence in Graves' disease denoted antithyroid drug use beyond 5 years alongside positive TSH receptor antibodies. Study-wide results and caveats: Persistent disease was characterized by preferential usage of TRBV28, TRBJ1-2 and TRBJ2-5. Possibly, too few samples lowered accuracy.

V was clipped by 3 bases and J by 5 bases, with 10 bases between them. CDR3 length: 13 amino acids. CDR1 and CDR2 (germline): LNHNV, YYDKDF (reference sequence). Time point described: persistent/refractory GD, antithyroid drugs over 5 years with positive TRAb. Extracted RNA from PBMCs served as the source of the TCR library. The authors drew approximately 8.1 milliliters of peripheral blood into EDTA tubes. Construction of TCR beta libraries relied on iRepertoire HTBI primers and on Arm-PCR targeting CDR3 regions. TCRdb reprocessed the multiplex PCR reads via MiXCR and lists one record per CDR3 protein. The data hold around 460,000 distinct CDR3 sequences, with 20% to 25% observed a single time. This clonotype was seen at least ten times. Its antigen is unknown.

V and J are TRBV15 and TRBJ2-5; no reliable D call. The material was peripheral blood mononuclear cells (PBMCs), obtained when the disease was refractory, from a patient treated with antithyroid drugs. The sequence was obtained from a female donor with Graves disease. CDR3 sequence: CATSRTARETQYF. The CDR3 DNA sequence: TGTGCCACCAGCAGGACCGCAAGGGAGACCCAGTACTTC.